The sequence of this T cell receptor beta chain was determined in a study of blood T cell repertoires in COVID-19. Turning to the study itself: In each case, the material was cDNA or gDNA derived from T cells, B-cell-depleted T cells, or PBMCs.

Libraries were prepared by immunoSEQ multiplex PCR; TCRdb keeps only in-frame clonotypes and omits some of them. The table shows under 200,000 clones, with approximately 92% occurring only once. Trimming shortened V by 5 bases and J by 12 bases, and 14 bases separated the two germline ends. This CDR3 has 12 residues. V usage is TRBV12-3 or TRBV12-4 and J usage is TRBJ2-1; possibly TRBD2 for D (5 bases). Material: peripheral blood. The clonotype originates from a man aged 50-60 years with acute or convalescent COVID-19. The CDR3 sequence: CASSGSWAGQFF. DNA of the CDR3: TGTGCCAGCAGTGGGAGTTGGGCCGGGCAGTTCTTC.